A single sample is the source of the 3 T cell receptor beta chains below, sequenced in a study of cytomegalovirus exposure and HLA in healthy donors (dated by TCRdb to about 2017). The library was made by the immunoSEQ multiplex PCR assay. The multiplex PCR relied on a mix of 60 forward primers for TCR Vbeta segments and 13 reverse primers for TCR Jbeta segments. The table comes from immuneACCESS by way of TCRdb, which keeps in-frame sequences with V and J called. Part of the clones is missing from these tables; in studies checked, under half for an unresolved V gene and the rest for unknown reasons. The sample table records some 94,000 clones; approximately 70% of these occur just once. The top ten constitute roughly 2.7% of the sample. Sequencing was performed on PBMCs. The source of these receptors is a man aged 45-65 years in good health and CMV-seronegative.

This clone was detected a few times. The chain joins TRBV4-3 to TRBJ1-4; 8 nucleotides line up with TRBD1. The junction had 7 bases not matched to a gene; V was cut back by 0 bases and J by 7 bases. This CDR3 has 16 amino acids. The germline gives CDR1 LGHNA, CDR2 YSLEER. The CDR3 nucleotides read TGCGCCAGCAGCCAAGAAAGAGGACAGGGACGTGAAAAACTGTTTTTT. This encodes CASSQERGQGREKLFF.

V and J are TRBV5-4 and TRBJ2-5, with D uncertain. V dropped 1 base and J dropped 0 bases, with 7 bases sitting between them. CDR1 is SGHNT, CDR2 YYREEE, per germline (reference sequence). The CDR3 has 14 amino acids. The CDR3 DNA reads as TGTGCCAGCAGCTTGATTCCAGACCAAGAGACCCAGTACTTC. Translated: CASSLIPDQETQYF.

This chain links TRBV4-1 with TRBJ2-5; 7 bases match TRBD2. Unmatched junction bases numbered 10, after V lost 4 bases and J lost 2 bases. Germline V gene data show CDR1 as MGHRA and CDR2 as YSYEKL. The CDR3 totals 16 residues. CDR3 DNA: TGCGCCAGCAGCCGTCGGCTAGCGGAAGGGCAAGAGACCCAGTACTTC. Amino acid sequence: CASSRRLAEGQETQYF.